This TCR beta chain was found in a study of blood T cell repertoires in COVID-19. Germline CDR1 reads MNHEY; CDR2 reads SVGAGI. CDR3 length equals 13 residues. The V end was cut by 6 bases, the J end by 0 bases, with 8 bases between. TCRdb's copy holds only in-frame clones and misses some; the assay was immunoSEQ multiplex PCR. The sample carries about 160,000 clones, 82% recorded once. The age range of participants was 18 to 89 years, with residence in approximately 25 US areas. The chain joins TRBV6-5 to TRBJ1-2; D gene unclear. Material: PBMCs or T cells enriched from blood (not recorded which). This receptor was identified in a man aged 55 to 69 who had recovered from COVID-19. CDR3 in DNA: TGTGCCAGCAGATATCCGTCTAACTATGGCTACACCTTC. Translating it yields CASRYPSNYGYTF.